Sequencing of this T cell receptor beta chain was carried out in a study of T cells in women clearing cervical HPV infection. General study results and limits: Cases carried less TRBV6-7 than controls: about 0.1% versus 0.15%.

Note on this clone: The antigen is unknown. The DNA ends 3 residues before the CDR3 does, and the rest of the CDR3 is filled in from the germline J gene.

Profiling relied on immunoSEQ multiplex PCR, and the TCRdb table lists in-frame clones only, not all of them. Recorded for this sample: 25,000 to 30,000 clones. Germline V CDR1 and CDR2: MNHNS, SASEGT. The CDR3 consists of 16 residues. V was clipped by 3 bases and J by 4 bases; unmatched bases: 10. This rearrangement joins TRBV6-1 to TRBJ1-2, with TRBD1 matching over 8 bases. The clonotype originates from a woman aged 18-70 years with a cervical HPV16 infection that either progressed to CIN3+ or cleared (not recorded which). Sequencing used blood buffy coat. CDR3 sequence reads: CASSDLTAGGGYGYTF. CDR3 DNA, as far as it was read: TGTGCCAGCAGTGATCTCACCGCAGGGGGCGGCTATGGC.